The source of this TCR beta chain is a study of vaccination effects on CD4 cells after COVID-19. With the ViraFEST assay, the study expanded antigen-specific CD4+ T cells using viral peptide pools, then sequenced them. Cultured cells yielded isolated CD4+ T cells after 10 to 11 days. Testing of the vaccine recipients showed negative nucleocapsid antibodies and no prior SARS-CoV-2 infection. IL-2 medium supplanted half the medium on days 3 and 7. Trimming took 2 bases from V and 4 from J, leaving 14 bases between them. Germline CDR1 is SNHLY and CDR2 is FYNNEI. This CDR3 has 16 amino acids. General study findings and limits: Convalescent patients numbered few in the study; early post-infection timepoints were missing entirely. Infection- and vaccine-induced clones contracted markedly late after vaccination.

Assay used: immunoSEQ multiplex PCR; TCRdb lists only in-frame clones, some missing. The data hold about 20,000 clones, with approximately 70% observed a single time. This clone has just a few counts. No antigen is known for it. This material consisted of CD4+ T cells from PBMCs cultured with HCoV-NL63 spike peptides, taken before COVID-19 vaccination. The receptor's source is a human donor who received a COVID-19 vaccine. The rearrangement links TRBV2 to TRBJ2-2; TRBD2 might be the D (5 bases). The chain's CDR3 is CASSEQSGFGTGELFF. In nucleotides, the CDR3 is TGTGCCAGCAGTGAACAATCGGGATTCGGCACCGGGGAGCTGTTTTTT.